This T cell receptor (beta chain) was sequenced in a study of cytotoxic CD8 clonotypes in ibrutinib-treated CLL. About the research overall: Once patients had received a median 12 months of treatment, range 6 to 36, response samples were obtained. Study findings and constraints: Patients showed higher baseline clonality than age-matched healthy donors, and it tracked circulating CD8+ T-cell counts. Sampling of sustained-remission and progressing patients occurred at differing times.

The CDR3 totals 18 residues. Trimming at V came to 3 bases and at J to 0 bases, leaving 11 bases not matched to a gene. Per germline, CDR1 SGDLS and CDR2 YYNGEE. The sequencing depth, 1 in 200,000 to 1 in 1 million T cells, was the target. The method was immunoSEQ multiplex PCR; TCRdb's version includes in-frame clones alone and lacks a portion of them. The sample carries around 29,000 clones, 55% to 75% recorded once. Turning to this clone: Its antigen is unidentified.

The clonotype originates from a human donor with chronic lymphocytic leukemia. The chain carries TRBV9 and TRBJ2-1, with 8 positions matching TRBD1. This material consisted of PBMCs, taken after 24 months of ibrutinib treatment. CDR3: CASSAKTGALSSYNEQFF. The CDR3 DNA is TGTGCCAGCAGCGCCAAGACAGGGGCCCTTAGCTCCTACAATGAGCAGTTCTTC.